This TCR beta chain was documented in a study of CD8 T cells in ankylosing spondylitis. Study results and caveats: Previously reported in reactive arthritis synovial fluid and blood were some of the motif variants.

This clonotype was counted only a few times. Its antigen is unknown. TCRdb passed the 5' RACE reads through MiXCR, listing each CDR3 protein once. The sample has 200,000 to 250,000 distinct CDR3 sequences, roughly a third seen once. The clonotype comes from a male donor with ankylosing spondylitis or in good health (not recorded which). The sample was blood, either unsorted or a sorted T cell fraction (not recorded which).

The CDR3 bases are TGTGCCAGCAGTTCTTGGACTACGAACACAGATACGCAGTATTTT. It translates to CASSSWTTNTDTQYF. The rearrangement joins TRBV28 to TRBJ2-3; a possible D gene is TRBD2 (6 bases). The V gene's germline CDR1 is MDHEN and CDR2 SYDVKM. V was clipped by 4 bases and J by 2 bases, with 13 bases between them. This CDR3 comprises 15 residues.